Listed below are T cell receptor beta chains from one sample, sequenced in a study of immune evolution from preneoplasia to lung adenocarcinoma. Assay used: immunoSEQ multiplex PCR; TCRdb lists only in-frame clones, some missing. The table shows fewer than 13,000 clones, with roughly four fifths occurring only once. Sequenced sample: FFPE minimally invasive lung adenocarcinoma tissue. Receptor source: a person aged 70 to 85 with lung adenocarcinoma. Each CDR3 is given with its conserved first and last residue. The order of the fields is D gene, clone size, V gene, J gene, CDR3 protein, CDR3 DNA. A D gene is named only where the DNA matches it firmly. Clone size is given for some rows only: seen once, a few or many times, or a class if the clone is expanded.

d_gene: .
abundance: few
v_gene: TRBV10-3
j_gene: TRBJ2-5
CDR3aa: CAISDTDSETQYF
CDR3nt: TGTGCCATCAGTGACACAGATTCAGAGACCCAGTACTTC

d_gene: .
abundance: .
v_gene: TRBV5-1
j_gene: TRBJ1-1
CDR3aa: CASSSTRALNTEVFF
CDR3nt: TGCGCCAGCAGCTCCACCAGAGCCCTGAACACTGAAGTTTTCTTT

d_gene: .
abundance: .
v_gene: TRBV25-1
j_gene: TRBJ2-3
CDR3aa: CASSQVDTQYF
CDR3nt: TGTGCCAGCAGCCAGGTGGATACGCAGTATTTT

d_gene: .
abundance: .
v_gene: TRBV20-1
j_gene: TRBJ1-2
CDR3aa: CSARVQLGYTF
CDR3nt: TGCAGTGCTAGGGTCCAACTCGGCTACACCTTC

d_gene: .
abundance: .
v_gene: TRBV11-3
j_gene: TRBJ2-7
CDR3aa: CASSRSYEQYF
CDR3nt: TGTGCCAGCAGCAGAAGCTACGAGCAGTACTTC

d_gene: TRBD1
abundance: .
v_gene: TRBV30
j_gene: TRBJ1-2
CDR3aa: CAWSVEGAYGYTF
CDR3nt: TGTGCCTGGAGTGTAGAGGGGGCCTATGGCTACACCTTC

d_gene: .
abundance: few
v_gene: TRBV28
j_gene: TRBJ1-1
CDR3aa: CASWPSLNTEAFF
CDR3nt: TGTGCCAGCTGGCCCTCGCTGAACACTGAAGCTTTCTTT

d_gene: .
abundance: few
v_gene: TRBV10-3
j_gene: TRBJ1-1
CDR3aa: CAIGRGGGTEAFF
CDR3nt: TGTGCCATCGGGAGGGGGGGTGGTACTGAAGCTTTCTTT

d_gene: .
abundance: .
v_gene: TRBV28
j_gene: TRBJ1-2
CDR3aa: CASTPPQGRDYGYTF
CDR3nt: TGTGCCAGCACCCCGCCCCAGGGGCGCGACTATGGCTACACCTTC

d_gene: .
abundance: once
v_gene: TRBV29-1
j_gene: TRBJ1-1
CDR3aa: CSVSLAGTEAFF
CDR3nt: TGCAGCGTTTCATTAGCGGGGACTGAAGCTTTCTTT

d_gene: .
abundance: .
v_gene: TRBV7-8
j_gene: TRBJ1-1
CDR3aa: CASSLAGVEAFF
CDR3nt: TGTGCCAGCAGCTTAGCGGGGGTAGAAGCTTTCTTT

d_gene: TRBD1
abundance: once
v_gene: TRBV7-9
j_gene: TRBJ1-2
CDR3aa: CASSSGQVSGGRYGYTF
CDR3nt: TGTGCCAGCAGCTCGGGACAGGTGTCGGGGGGTCGCTATGGCTACACCTTC

d_gene: .
abundance: once
v_gene: TRBV29-1
j_gene: TRBJ2-7
CDR3aa: CSVAVGSYEQYF
CDR3nt: TGCAGCGTTGCCGTGGGTTCCTACGAGCAGTACTTC

d_gene: .
abundance: .
v_gene: TRBV30
j_gene: TRBJ1-1
CDR3aa: CAWSLDREAFF
CDR3nt: TGTGCCTGGAGTCTCGACAGGGAAGCTTTCTTT

d_gene: .
abundance: few
v_gene: TRBV2
j_gene: TRBJ1-3
CDR3aa: CASSERPLGDTIYF
CDR3nt: TGTGCCAGCAGTGAACGGCCCCTGGGAGACACCATATATTTT

d_gene: .
abundance: .
v_gene: TRBV11-2
j_gene: TRBJ2-2
CDR3aa: CASSLLAATGELFF
CDR3nt: TGTGCCAGCAGCTTACTAGCTGCCACCGGGGAGCTGTTTTTT

d_gene: .
abundance: .
v_gene: TRBV18
j_gene: TRBJ1-3
CDR3aa: CASSPLGTGSSGNTIYF
CDR3nt: TGTGCCAGCTCACCACTGGGCACGGGAAGCTCTGGAAACACCATATATTTT

d_gene: .
abundance: .
v_gene: TRBV4-2
j_gene: TRBJ2-5
CDR3aa: CASSQVGEETQYF
CDR3nt: TGTGCCAGCAGCCAAGTGGGGGAAGAGACCCAGTACTTC

d_gene: .
abundance: .
v_gene: TRBV6-6
j_gene: TRBJ1-3
CDR3aa: CASSRQTGNTIYF
CDR3nt: TGTGCCAGCAGTCGACAGACTGGAAACACCATATATTTT

d_gene: .
abundance: .
v_gene: TRBV9
j_gene: TRBJ2-7
CDR3aa: CASSPPASGLQYF
CDR3nt: TGTGCCAGCAGCCCCCCGGCTTCGGGTCTGCAGTACTTC

d_gene: .
abundance: once
v_gene: TRBV18
j_gene: TRBJ2-3
CDR3aa: CASYVDGTSTDTQYF
CDR3nt: TGTGCCAGCTACGTGGACGGGACTAGCACAGATACGCAGTATTTT

d_gene: .
abundance: .
v_gene: TRBV19
j_gene: TRBJ1-2
CDR3aa: CASKGRTVDNGYTF
CDR3nt: TGTGCCAGTAAAGGGAGGACGGTAGATAATGGCTACACCTTC

d_gene: .
abundance: large
v_gene: TRBV5-4
j_gene: TRBJ2-7
CDR3aa: CASSLGTGPYEQYF
CDR3nt: TGTGCCAGCAGCTTGGGTACGGGCCCCTACGAGCAGTACTTC

d_gene: .
abundance: .
v_gene: TRBV6-5
j_gene: TRBJ1-1
CDR3aa: CASSPGRNTEAFF
CDR3nt: TGTGCCAGCAGCCCCGGACGGAACACTGAAGCTTTCTTT

d_gene: TRBD1
abundance: .
v_gene: TRBV27
j_gene: TRBJ1-5
CDR3aa: CASSETGGRQPQHF
CDR3nt: TGTGCCAGCAGTGAGACAGGGGGTCGGCAGCCCCAGCATTTT

d_gene: .
abundance: .
v_gene: TRBV5-6
j_gene: TRBJ2-1
CDR3aa: CASSLEGDQRSYNEQFF
CDR3nt: TGTGCCAGCAGCTTGGAGGGAGACCAGCGGAGTTACAATGAGCAGTTCTTC

d_gene: TRBD1
abundance: .
v_gene: TRBV29-1
j_gene: TRBJ2-5
CDR3aa: CSTTGTGIQETQYF
CDR3nt: TGCAGCACCACCGGGACAGGGATCCAAGAGACCCAGTACTTC

d_gene: TRBD1
abundance: .
v_gene: TRBV6-1
j_gene: TRBJ1-2
CDR3aa: CASSEASSTGLDYGYTF
CDR3nt: TGTGCCAGCAGTGAAGCATCATCGACAGGGTTGGACTATGGCTACACCTTC

d_gene: .
abundance: .
v_gene: TRBV30
j_gene: TRBJ2-3
CDR3aa: CAWSPTRLTDTQYF
CDR3nt: TGTGCCTGGAGTCCTACTAGATTAACAGATACGCAGTATTTT

d_gene: .
abundance: .
v_gene: TRBV7-9
j_gene: TRBJ1-5
CDR3aa: CASSDGPGNQPQHF
CDR3nt: TGTGCCAGCAGCGACGGACCGGGCAATCAGCCCCAGCATTTT

d_gene: .
abundance: .
v_gene: TRBV19
j_gene: TRBJ1-1
CDR3aa: CASSIGPKNTEAFF
CDR3nt: TGTGCCAGTAGTATAGGTCCTAAGAACACTGAAGCTTTCTTT

d_gene: TRBD2
abundance: .
v_gene: TRBV11-3
j_gene: TRBJ2-7
CDR3aa: CASSSTSGQLSYEQYF
CDR3nt: TGTGCCAGCAGCTCAACTAGCGGGCAACTCTCCTACGAGCAGTACTTC

d_gene: .
abundance: .
v_gene: TRBV2
j_gene: TRBJ2-5
CDR3aa: CASSPPGAVETQYF
CDR3nt: TGTGCCAGCAGTCCTCCCGGCGCCGTGGAGACCCAGTACTTC

d_gene: .
abundance: .
v_gene: TRBV7-3
j_gene: TRBJ2-5
CDR3aa: CASSPGARKDQETQYF
CDR3nt: TGTGCCAGCAGCCCAGGGGCAAGGAAGGACCAAGAGACCCAGTACTTC

d_gene: TRBD2
abundance: .
v_gene: TRBV30
j_gene: TRBJ2-2
CDR3aa: CAWSVYAGVLGELFF
CDR3nt: TGTGCCTGGAGTGTTTACGCGGGAGTTCTCGGGGAGCTGTTTTTT

d_gene: TRBD1
abundance: .
v_gene: TRBV28
j_gene: TRBJ2-5
CDR3aa: CASSPPGQGARETQYF
CDR3nt: TGTGCCAGCAGTCCTCCAGGACAGGGGGCGAGGGAGACCCAGTACTTC

d_gene: .
abundance: .
v_gene: TRBV5-5
j_gene: TRBJ2-5
CDR3aa: CASSLSDRPSGETQYF
CDR3nt: TGTGCCAGCAGCTTGTCCGACAGGCCCTCCGGAGAGACCCAGTACTTC

d_gene: .
abundance: few
v_gene: TRBV29-1
j_gene: TRBJ1-3
CDR3aa: CSVIGSGNTIYF
CDR3nt: TGCAGCGTAATTGGCTCTGGAAACACCATATATTTT

d_gene: .
abundance: .
v_gene: TRBV28
j_gene: TRBJ1-2
CDR3aa: CASSWGQFYGYTF
CDR3nt: TGTGCCAGCAGTTGGGGGCAGTTCTATGGCTACACCTTC

d_gene: TRBD1
abundance: .
v_gene: TRBV5-4
j_gene: TRBJ1-1
CDR3aa: CASSPGTGGTRGAEAFF
CDR3nt: TGTGCCAGCAGCCCCGGGACAGGGGGGACTAGGGGAGCTGAAGCTTTCTTT

d_gene: TRBD1
abundance: .
v_gene: TRBV18
j_gene: TRBJ2-1
CDR3aa: CASRGQGQDNEQFF
CDR3nt: TGTGCCAGCCGTGGACAGGGGCAAGACAATGAGCAGTTCTTC

d_gene: TRBD1
abundance: .
v_gene: TRBV28
j_gene: TRBJ1-3
CDR3aa: CASRPTGTGVGNTIYF
CDR3nt: TGTGCCAGCAGGCCCACAGGGACAGGGGTTGGAAACACCATATATTTT

d_gene: TRBD2
abundance: .
v_gene: TRBV10-1
j_gene: TRBJ2-2
CDR3aa: CASSESRLAGSGELFF
CDR3nt: TGCGCCAGCAGTGAGAGTCGTCTAGCGGGGTCCGGGGAGCTGTTTTTT

d_gene: .
abundance: .
v_gene: TRBV5-5
j_gene: TRBJ2-5
CDR3aa: CASSRGTPRGETQYF
CDR3nt: TGTGCCAGCAGCCGAGGGACTCCCCGAGGGGAGACCCAGTACTTC

d_gene: .
abundance: once
v_gene: TRBV6-5
j_gene: TRBJ1-6
CDR3aa: CASSYQGQNDSPLHF
CDR3nt: TGTGCCAGCAGTTACCAAGGACAGAACGATTCACCCCTCCACTTT

d_gene: .
abundance: .
v_gene: TRBV11-2
j_gene: TRBJ2-3
CDR3aa: CASSLFASPTDTQYF
CDR3nt: TGTGCCAGCAGCTTATTCGCTAGCCCCACAGATACGCAGTATTTT